This is a list of T cell receptor beta chains from one sample in a study of blood T cell repertoires in COVID-19. Sequencing was performed with immunoSEQ multiplex PCR; in TCRdb, only in-frame clones are kept and a portion is missing. The data show around 200,000 clones, with around 80% seen just once and 2.5% to 3% held by the top ten. Sequences were obtained from peripheral blood. Receptors were obtained from a man aged 50 or older with active or convalescent COVID-19. Each CDR3 is given without its conserved first and last residue.

J gene | V gene | CDR3 protein
TRBJ2-5 | TRBV5-1 | ASSSDRAETQY
TRBJ1-6 | TRBV28 | ASSPPGQRNSPLH
TRBJ1-4 | TRBV27 | ARKAGGFNEKLF
TRBJ1-6 | TRBV10-3 | ATRDGNYNSPLH
TRBJ1-2 | TRBV5-1 | ASSSTGLNYGYT
TRBJ2-3 | TRBV6-4 | ASSVLAGGFDTQY
TRBJ2-1 | TRBV9 | ASSGPKPGRGEQF
TRBJ2-1 | TRBV11-2 | ASSSPTSGSPYNEQF
TRBJ1-4 | TRBV15 | ATSRTRSATNEKLF
TRBJ1-5 | TRBV6-5 | ASSYSRSLGQPQH
TRBJ2-7 | TRBV25-1 | ASSAWGQMSSYEQY
TRBJ1-4 | TRBV6-5 | ASGQGAGYEKLF
TRBJ2-7 | TRBV6-2/TRBV6-3 | ASSFTGASGEQY
TRBJ2-5 | TRBV2 | ASSFHRDKETQY
TRBJ2-7 | TRBV27 | ASREGAGVRYEQY
TRBJ2-2 | TRBV24-1 | ATSADGGYTGELF
TRBJ1-3 | TRBV9 | ASSVDPGGAGNTIY
TRBJ2-2 | TRBV18 | ASSPIRQGNGELF
TRBJ1-2 | TRBV27 | ASSFRDRGAYGYT
TRBJ1-1 | TRBV10-3 | AISAYRDKEAF
TRBJ1-6 | TRBV3-1/TRBV3-2 | ASSQDRMTGGYNSPLH
TRBJ1-1 | TRBV28 | ASSLGEGEAF
TRBJ1-1 | TRBV28 | ASRRQLEAF
TRBJ2-7 | TRBV5-1 | ASSSGQGAYEQY
TRBJ1-1 | TRBV5-8 | ASSLGVGWSTEAF
TRBJ2-3 | TRBV19 | ASTPGQGFPDTQY
TRBJ1-4 | TRBV12-3/TRBV12-4 | ASSFRTTEKLF
TRBJ2-2 | TRBV6-5 | ASSRTGGDTGELF
TRBJ1-5 | TRBV30 | AWAYRDNQPQH
TRBJ1-3 | TRBV11-2 | ASSLAAGPDTIY
TRBJ2-1 | TRBV7-2 | ASSSERGGIHEQF
TRBJ2-4 | TRBV7-9 | ASRGEDSKNIQY
TRBJ1-1 | TRBV9 | ASGSLQGGDTEAF
TRBJ1-4 | TRBV19 | ASSRQNPTNEKLF
TRBJ1-6 | TRBV10-1 | ASSDPNYREESSYNSPLH
TRBJ2-1 | TRBV6-5 | ASTNTYNEQF
TRBJ1-2 | TRBV20-1 | SASSAGRSGYT
TRBJ1-6 | TRBV2 | AGRTSSSYNSPLH